What follows describes a single T cell receptor (beta chain). Its antigen is undetermined. This record comes from a study of T cells after yellow fever vaccination. General study points: High-abundance clonotypes from the bulk population could contaminate FACS-sorted repertoires. Clonotypes found in both CD4 and CD8 compartments made up a small share.

The authors made TCR cDNA by 5'RACE template switching, adding a universal primer site and UMIs. One entry per CDR3 protein, called by TCRdb with MiXCR from the 5' RACE reads. The table includes around 590,000 distinct CDR3 sequences, 9% to 15% detected once. Sequenced here: PBMCs, sampled on the day of the yellow fever booster vaccination. The clonotype originates from a man younger than 40 who received the YFV17D yellow fever vaccine.

For the CDR3, the DNA is TGTGCCAGCAGCTTAGTGACTAGCCCCTACAATGAGCAGTTCTTC. It encodes CASSLVTSPYNEQFF. This chain uses TRBV7-3 with TRBJ2-1; 7 bases match TRBD2. In germline, CDR1 is SGHTA, CDR2 FQGTGA. J lost 2 bases, V lost 2 bases, and 3 bases had no gene match. The CDR3 loop spans 15 amino acids.